Below, 17 T cell receptor beta chains from the same sample are listed, as sequenced in a study of T cell repertoires in cytomegalovirus infection. TCRdb re-called the reads through MiXCR, storing one row per CDR3 protein. The sample holds about 600,000 distinct CDR3 sequences, roughly 24% seen once. The specimen was CD8+ T cells from PBMCs. All receptors derive from a human donor in good health (CMV status not recorded). Some clones in this sample may be carry-over from other donors' samples.

The sample holds a few counts of this clonotype. The chain recombines TRBV29-1 with TRBJ2-1; possibly TRBD1 for D (5 bases). This CDR3 is 11 amino acids long. Germline CDR1 and CDR2: SQVTM and ANQGSEA. With 3 bases removed from V and 7 bases from J, the gap between germline ends came to 7 bases. CDR3 sequence: CSVDRVNEQFF. For the CDR3, the DNA is TGCAGCGTTGACAGGGTGAATGAGCAGTTCTTC.

This clonotype was seen at least ten times. The chain employs TRBV7-9 and TRBJ1-1; no definite D call. The CDR3 runs to 15 residues. Germline CDR1 reads SEHNR; CDR2 reads FQNEAQ (reference sequence). The germline V and J ends were trimmed by 5 bases and 2 bases, with 15 bases remaining between them. The CDR3 DNA follows: TGTGCCAGCAGCCTCCTTACCTTGGGCAACACTGAAGCTTTCTTT. The encoded protein is CASSLLTLGNTEAFF. Using reference TRBV7-9 and TRBJ1-1 for the parts outside the CDR3, the full variable domain is DTGVSQNPRHKITKRGQNVTFRCDPISEHNRLYWYRQTLGQGPEFLTYFQNEAQLEKSRLLSDRFSAERPKGSFSTLEIQRTEQGDSAMYLCASSLLTLGNTEAFFGQGTRLTVV.

The table lists this clonotype with many counts. The genes are TRBV7-9 and TRBJ1-4; D uncertain. CDR1 and CDR2 from the germline V gene are SEHNR and FQNEAQ (reference sequence). The CDR3 consists of 12 residues. Trimming took off 6 bases at V and 6 bases at J, with 8 bases between the two ends. The CDR3 DNA reads TGTGCCAGCAGTTATGTTGATGAAAAACTGTTTTTT. It yields the protein CASSYVDEKLFF.

This clonotype came up a few times. The CDR3 here is CASSQDRPHTEAFF. DNA of the CDR3: TGTGCCAGCAGCCAAGATCGTCCTCACACTGAAGCTTTCTTT. The chain employs TRBV14 and TRBJ1-1; D is uncertain. Germline values: CDR1 SGHDN, CDR2 FVKESK. The CDR3 extends over 14 amino acids. The V gene lost 0 bases and the J gene lost 3 bases, with 8 bases spanning the gap.

V usage is TRBV5-3 and J usage is TRBJ2-7; 10 bases are a match to TRBD2. TRBV5-3 is known as an ORF, though its function is uncertain. The CDR3 is 15 residues long. CDR3 bases: TGTGCCAGCAGCTACCAGCGGGGGGGCCGAGACGAGCAGTACGTC. Encoded protein: CASSYQRGGRDEQYV.

The sample holds a few counts of this clonotype. V gene TRBV7-9 combines with J gene TRBJ2-7; D is perhaps TRBD1 or TRBD2 (5 bases each). The CDR3 sequence is 15 residues long. V was cut by 5 bases and J by 6 bases, with 20 bases left in between. Germline V lookup: CDR1 SEHNR, CDR2 FQNEAQ (reference sequence). The DNA of the CDR3 is TGTGCCAGCAGCGGTGTGTGGCAGGGAGTCGGCGAGCAGTACTTC. It yields the protein CASSGVWQGVGEQYF.

V gene TRBV12-3 or TRBV12-4 combines with J gene TRBJ2-5; TRBD2 is a possible D gene (6 bases). Trimming removed 8 bases at V and 0 bases at J, with 7 bases between. The CDR3 covers 12 residues. CDR3 DNA sequence: TGTGCCAGCTCGGGGGACCAAGAGACCCAGTACTTC. It translates to CASSGDQETQYF.

This clonotype came up many times. This sequence joins TRBV10-3 and TRBJ2-5; 8 bases are shared with TRBD1. V trimming: 3 bases; J trimming: 4 bases; junction bases outside the gene matches: 10. The germline V gene has CDR1 ENHRY and CDR2 SYGVKD. CDR3 length equals 16 residues. This CDR3 reads CAISDTDRVGGETQYF. CDR3 bases: TGTGCCATCAGTGACACGGACAGGGTTGGTGGAGAGACCCAGTACTTC.

The V and J genes are TRBV14 and TRBJ2-1, with D hard to call. The CDR3 spans 16 residues. Germline V gene data show CDR1 as SGHDN and CDR2 as FVKESK. Trimming removed 0 bases at V and 6 bases at J, with 15 bases between. The CDR3 region is CASSQDPPGPFNEQFF. CDR3 nucleotides: TGTGCCAGCAGCCAAGATCCCCCGGGCCCGTTCAATGAGCAGTTCTTC.

The V gene is TRBV7-4, the J gene TRBJ2-6; 10 nucleotides match TRBD1. Germline V CDR1 and CDR2: SGHVT, SQSDAQ. V lost 7 bases, J lost 1 base, and 16 bases stayed unmatched. There are 20 residues in the CDR3. CDR3 residues: CASTLDRGSVGVSGANVLTF. Written as DNA, the CDR3 is TGTGCCAGCACACTGGACAGGGGGTCGGTAGGGGTGTCTGGGGCCAACGTCCTGACTTTC. Complete variable domain (other parts from reference TRBV7-4 and TRBJ2-6): GAGVSQSPRYKVAKRGRDVALRCDSISGHVTLYWYRQTLGQGSEVLTYSQSDAQRDKSGRPSGRFSAERPERSVSTLKIQRTEQGDSAVYLCASTLDRGSVGVSGANVLTFGAGSRLTVL.

This clonotype showed up just a few times. This chain connects TRBV29-1 to TRBJ2-7; 8 bases agree with TRBD2. The CDR3 is 15 amino acids. Per the germline V gene, CDR1 is SQVTM and CDR2 is ANQGSEA. The J segment lost 2 bases and the V segment lost 0 bases, leaving 6 bases of the junction unmatched. The CDR3 sequence: CSVEDPRGDAYEQYF. The CDR3 DNA follows: TGCAGCGTTGAAGATCCGCGGGGGGACGCCTACGAGCAGTACTTC.

The CDR3, as DNA: TGTGCCACCAGCAGCTCGTCCGTTTTAGGATACAATGAGCAGTTCTTC. Its protein product is CATSSSSVLGYNEQFF. V is TRBV15 and J is TRBJ2-1; D call uncertain. Germline values: CDR1 LNHNV, CDR2 YYDKDF (reference sequence). The CDR3 loop spans 16 amino acids. Between the trimmed V and J ends, which lost 3 bases and 4 bases, there was a span of 16 bases.

The V call is TRBV13, the J call TRBJ1-2; the match to TRBD1 covers 9 bases. Germline loops: CDR1 PRHDT, CDR2 FYEKMQ (reference sequence). J was trimmed by 5 bases and V by 5 bases; bases with no gene match: 6. This CDR3 contains 14 residues. DNA of the CDR3: TGTGCCAGCAGCGCCCCGGGACAGGGATATGGCTACACCTTC. Residues: CASSAPGQGYGYTF.

This clonotype was seen only a few times. The genes are TRBV5-6 and TRBJ2-1; D possibly corresponds to TRBD2 (7 bases). The V and J ends lost 0 bases and 1 base respectively, with 11 bases between them. The CDR3 covers 16 residues. Germline values: CDR1 SGHDT, CDR2 YYEEEE. CDR3 nucleotides: TGTGCCAGCAGCTTGGAACGGGGGGCTTCCTACAATGAGCAGTTCTTC. It yields the protein CASSLERGASYNEQFF.

This clonotype was seen a handful of times. V and J are TRBV3-1 and TRBJ2-4; D is possibly TRBD1 (6 bases). Trimming took off 0 bases at V and 6 bases at J, with 15 bases between the two ends. The CDR3 sequence is 16 residues long. Germline V gene data show CDR1 as LGHDT and CDR2 as YNNKEL (reference sequence). CDR3 loop: CASSQDLRGRGNIQYF. As DNA, the CDR3 is TGTGCCAGCAGCCAAGATCTAAGGGGCAGGGGAAACATTCAGTACTTC.

The chain has TRBV9 and TRBJ1-1, with D possibly matching TRBD1 (5 bases). The germline V gene has CDR1 SGDLS and CDR2 YYNGEE. The CDR3 covers 18 residues. Trimming removed 5 bases from V and 0 bases from J, with 23 bases in between. The CDR3 nucleotides read TGTGCCAGCAGTCCTTCATCCCGAGTTCCAGGGCTGAACACTGAAGCTTTCTTT. Its protein is CASSPSSRVPGLNTEAFF.

The V gene is TRBV12-5, the J gene TRBJ2-2, with 11 bases identical to TRBD2. Trimming took 3 bases from V and 3 from J; bases not matched to a gene: 3. Per germline, CDR1 LGHNT and CDR2 FRNRAP. The CDR3 runs 16 residues. The CDR3 bases are TGTGCTAGTGGTTTTCTTAGCGGGGGGGACACCGGGGAGCTGTTTTTT. It encodes CASGFLSGGDTGELFF. The full variable domain, completed using reference TRBV12-5 and TRBJ2-2, is DARVTQTPRHKVTEMGQEVTMRCQPILGHNTVFWYRQTMMQGLELLAYFRNRAPLDDSGMPKDRFSAEMPDATLATLKIQPSEPRDSAVYFCASGFLSGGDTGELFFGEGSRLTVL.